The 25 T cell receptor beta chains given below trace back to one sample, sequenced in a study of blood T cell repertoires in COVID-19. Sequencing used immunoSEQ multiplex PCR; TCRdb keeps in-frame clones, though not all of them. This sample carries some 530,000 clones, around nine tenths of them seen once, and the ten largest clones take 6.5% to 9.5%. Sequenced material: PBMCs or T cells enriched from blood (not recorded which). The source of these receptors is a woman in her sixties or seventies who had recovered from COVID-19.

Here the CDR3 reads CASSRGQYYGYTF. The CDR3 DNA reads TGTGCCAGCAGTCGGGGACAGTACTATGGCTACACCTTC. This rearrangement joins TRBV6-5 to TRBJ1-2; TRBD1 agrees at 7 bases. The CDR3 has 13 amino acids. Germline-derived CDR1 and CDR2 are MNHEY and SVGAGI. J was trimmed by 3 bases and V by 5 bases; bases with no gene match: 3.

The gene calls are TRBV5-4 and TRBJ1-2; 7 bases are a match to TRBD1. V was pared by 0 bases and J by 8 bases, with 4 bases of the junction left unmatched. The length of the CDR3 is 13 residues. Germline V gene data show CDR1 as SGHNT and CDR2 as YYREEE (reference sequence). The CDR3 DNA reads TGTGCCAGCAGCTTGGTAGGGGGCTGGGGCTACACCTTC. This sequence encodes CASSLVGGWGYTF.

J is TRBJ1-5 and V is TRBV19; D might be TRBD1 (5 bases). V was pared by 8 bases and J by 7 bases, with 18 bases between. Germline V CDR1 and CDR2: LNHDA, SQIVND (reference sequence). The CDR3 loop spans 14 amino acids. CDR3 loop: CASVGGSRWQPQHF. CDR3 in DNA: TGTGCCAGTGTGGGGGGGTCTCGCTGGCAGCCCCAGCATTTT. Full variable domain (missing parts from reference TRBV19 and TRBJ1-5): DGGITQSPKYLFRKEGQNVTLSCEQNLNHDAMYWYRQDPGQGLRLIYYSQIVNDFQKGDIAEGYSVSREKKESFPLTVTSAQKNPTAFYLCASVGGSRWQPQHFGDGTRLSIL.

The gene calls are TRBV7-9 and TRBJ2-7, with D maybe TRBD1 (7 bases). Per the germline V gene, CDR1 is SEHNR and CDR2 is FQNEAQ (reference sequence). With 4 bases removed from V and 3 bases from J, the gap between germline ends came to 13 bases. This CDR3 has 14 residues. The chain's CDR3 is CASSSQGGGYEQYF. The CDR3 DNA is TGTGCCAGCAGCTCTCAGGGGGGCGGCTACGAGCAGTACTTC. The full variable domain, rest sourced from reference TRBV7-9 and TRBJ2-7, is DTGVSQNPRHKITKRGQNVTFRCDPISEHNRLYWYRQTLGQGPEFLTYFQNEAQLEKSRLLSDRFSAERPKGSFSTLEIQRTEQGDSAMYLCASSSQGGGYEQYFGPGTRLTVT.

The rearrangement links TRBV24-1 to TRBJ1-2; the D gene is possibly TRBD1 (6 bases). Trimming shortened V by 4 bases and J by 8 bases, and 19 bases separated the two germline ends. The CDR3 loop spans 15 amino acids. The V gene's germline CDR1 is KGHDR and CDR2 SFDVKD. CDR3 nucleotides: TGTGCCACCAGTGAGAAGACAGGACGGGATGGAGGCTACACCTTC. Translated: CATSEKTGRDGGYTF.

The chain carries TRBV7-8 and TRBJ2-5; maybe TRBD1 (5 bases). CDR3 length equals 14 residues. Looked up from germline, CDR1 is SGHVS and CDR2 is FQNEAQ. Trimming left V 1 base short and J 0 bases short, with 6 bases between. The CDR3 nucleotides read TGTGCCAGCAGCTTAGGACAGTACCAAGAGACCCAGTACTTC. Translating gives CASSLGQYQETQYF.

The rearrangement joins TRBV7-2 to TRBJ1-4, with TRBD1 as a possible D gene (6 bases). The length of the CDR3 is 16 residues. Between the trimmed V and J ends, which lost 5 bases and 5 bases, there was a span of 18 bases. The germline CDR1 and CDR2 sequences are SGHTA and FQGNSA. In DNA, the CDR3 is TGTGCCAGCAGCCCCCCCGAGACAGGTTCCAATGAAAAACTGTTTTTT. It yields the protein CASSPPETGSNEKLFF.

The table lists this clone with a count of one. The J gene is TRBJ1-2, the V gene TRBV30; 8 nucleotides line up with TRBD1. Germline CDR1 and CDR2: GTSNPN and SVGIG (reference sequence). Losses at the gene ends were 2 bases for V and 5 bases for J; bases not matched to a gene: 13. The CDR3 length is 16 residues. CDR3 sequence reads: CAWSPRTGRTGYGYTF. CDR3 DNA sequence: TGTGCCTGGAGTCCCCGGACAGGGCGTACAGGATATGGCTACACCTTC.

V usage is TRBV30 and J usage is TRBJ1-1, with 7 bases aligning to TRBD1. This CDR3 is built from 13 residues. The germline CDR1 and CDR2 sequences are GTSNPN and SVGIG (reference sequence). After removal of 2 bases from V and 7 bases from J, the junction contained 7 bases not matched to a gene. In nucleotides, the CDR3 is TGTGCCTGGAGTACACAGGGGTACAGTGAAGCTTTCTTT. Protein sequence: CAWSTQGYSEAFF.

V usage is TRBV4-2 and J usage is TRBJ2-2; 7 nucleotides line up with TRBD1. The J segment lost 1 base and the V segment lost 4 bases, leaving 6 bases of the junction unmatched. The CDR3 sequence is 16 residues long. The V gene's germline CDR1 is LGHNA and CDR2 YNFKEQ. The CDR3 DNA follows: TGTGCCAGCAGCCTCCCCGGGACAGAGAACACCGGGGAGCTGTTTTTT. This gives the protein CASSLPGTENTGELFF.

The chain's CDR3 is CSARGQGAFVNTEAFF. The DNA of the CDR3 is TGCAGCGCAAGGGGACAGGGGGCGTTCGTGAACACTGAAGCTTTCTTT. The chain employs TRBV29-1 and TRBJ1-1, with 12 bases identical to TRBD1. This CDR3 is 16 amino acids long. Unmatched junction bases numbered 9, after V lost 7 bases and J lost 0 bases. Per germline, CDR1 SQVTM and CDR2 ANQGSEA.

The J gene is TRBJ2-1, the V gene TRBV7-2, with 9 positions matching TRBD2. The germline gives CDR1 SGHTA, CDR2 FQGNSA. V was clipped by 0 bases and J by 6 bases; unmatched bases: 6. The length of the CDR3 is 16 residues. Here the CDR3 DNA reads TGTGCCAGCAGCTTAGCGCCGGGACTAGCTGCCAATGAGCAGTTCTTC. It specifies CASSLAPGLAANEQFF.

The chain recombines TRBV11-2 with TRBJ1-6, with a weak D call TRBD1 (5 bases). Germline assignment: CDR1 SGHAT and CDR2 FQNNGV. CDR3 length: 14 amino acids. The germline V and J ends were trimmed by 6 bases and 8 bases, with 14 bases remaining between them. DNA for the CDR3: TGTGCCAGCAGGCTGGCAGGGAATTATTCACCCCTCCACTTT. Encoded protein: CASRLAGNYSPLHF. Based on the CDR3 plus reference TRBV11-2 and TRBJ1-6, the full variable domain is EAGVAQSPRYKIIEKRQSVAFWCNPISGHATLYWYQQILGQGPKLLIQFQNNGVVDDSQLPKDRFSAERLKGVDSTLKIQPAKLEDSAVYLCASRLAGNYSPLHFGNGTRLTVT.

This rearrangement joins TRBV28 to TRBJ2-1, with TRBD1 identical over 7 bases. The germline CDR1 and CDR2 sequences are MDHEN and SYDVKM. V lost 5 bases and J lost 1; bases outside the gene matches: 11. The CDR3 consists of 17 residues. The CDR3: CASSPERRQGSYNEQFF. CDR3 bases: TGTGCCAGCAGTCCAGAGAGAAGACAGGGTTCCTACAATGAGCAGTTCTTC.

The rearrangement joins TRBV2 to TRBJ2-7; D is unclear. Germline V CDR1 and CDR2: SNHLY, FYNNEI. CDR3 length equals 13 residues. V lost 3 bases and J 7 bases, leaving 13 bases between the germline ends. This CDR3 reads CASSDRLVGEQYV. CDR3 in DNA: TGTGCCAGCAGTGATCGGCTAGTAGGTGAGCAGTACGTC.

The chain links TRBV10-3 to TRBJ2-7; 10 bases map to TRBD1. Germline V gene lookup returns CDR1 ENHRY and CDR2 SYGVKD. The CDR3 is 14 residues long. V shed 5 bases, J shed 7 bases, and the junction held 8 bases outside the gene matches. CDR3 bases: TGTGCCATCAGTCCCGGACAGGGGGAAGAGGAGCAGTACGTC. The encoded protein is CAISPGQGEEEQYV.

This chain links TRBV14 with TRBJ2-7; possible D gene TRBD1, 5 bases. Germline values: CDR1 SGHDN, CDR2 FVKESK. This CDR3 region has 16 residues. V was trimmed by 1 base and J by 1 base, leaving 14 bases between them. The CDR3 DNA reads TGTGCCAGCAGCCAAGGAAGGACACAGCCGTCCTACGAGCAGTACGTC. Protein: CASSQGRTQPSYEQYV.

The CDR3 loop reads CASSQVGLAGGPITDTQYF. CDR3 nucleotides: TGTGCCAGCAGCCAGGTGGGACTAGCGGGGGGGCCGATCACAGATACGCAGTATTTT. This sequence joins TRBV3-1 (or the pseudogene TRBV3-2) and TRBJ2-3; TRBD2 matches at 16 bases. The trim removed 3 bases at V and 2 bases at J, leaving 8 bases unmatched. The CDR3 totals 19 residues. Germline values: CDR1 LGHDT, CDR2 YNNKEL (reference sequence).

The V call is TRBV19, the J call TRBJ1-1; D is unclear. V was shortened by 7 bases and J by 3 bases, with 15 bases between the two germline ends. The length of the CDR3 is 14 residues. Germline assignment: CDR1 LNHDA and CDR2 SQIVND (reference sequence). Here the CDR3 DNA reads TGTGCCAGTATGGAGGGTCTAAGGTACACTGAAGCTTTCTTT. Translating it yields CASMEGLRYTEAFF. The full variable domain, in which reference TRBV19 and TRBJ1-1 provide the parts outside the CDR3, is DGGITQSPKYLFRKEGQNVTLSCEQNLNHDAMYWYRQDPGQGLRLIYYSQIVNDFQKGDIAEGYSVSREKKESFPLTVTSAQKNPTAFYLCASMEGLRYTEAFFGQGTRLTVV.

The chain uses TRBV3-1 (or the pseudogene TRBV3-2) and TRBJ1-2; 7 nucleotides align to TRBD1. This CDR3 contains 16 residues. Germline V lookup: CDR1 LGHDT, CDR2 YNNKEL (reference sequence). Trimming took 5 bases from V and 8 from J; bases not matched to a gene: 17. The CDR3 DNA reads as TGTGCCAGCAGCGCCCGGAGGACAGGTCCTGGGTGGGGCTACACCTTC. It specifies CASSARRTGPGWGYTF.

This chain connects TRBV5-3 to TRBJ1-5, with 7 bases that match TRBD1. TRBV5-3 qualifies as an ORF whose function is uncertain. The CDR3 has 15 residues. Germline trimming cut 4 bases from V and 2 bases from J; bases unmatched to any gene: 6. The CDR3 is CARSLRGNGNQPQHF. The CDR3 nucleotides read TGTGCCAGAAGCCTCAGGGGGAATGGCAATCAGCCCCAGCATTTT.

Note on this clone: The sample contains more than one DNA sequence encoding this CDR3. The chain combines TRBV20-1 with TRBJ1-1, with TRBD1 as a possible D gene (5 bases). CDR1 DFQATT and CDR2 SNEGSKA come from the germline V gene (reference sequence). Trimming left V 3 bases short and J 1 base short, with 12 bases between. This CDR3 has 14 residues. CDR3 protein: CSASSGRGNTEAFF. The CDR3 DNA reads as TGCAGTGCTAGTTCTGGTAGGGGGAACACTGAAGCTTTCTTT.

This chain joins TRBV11-3 and TRBJ2-2; 8 nucleotides agree with TRBD1. The germline V gene encodes CDR1 SGHNT and CDR2 YENEEA. This CDR3 contains 16 residues. V trimming: 3 bases; J trimming: 1 base; junction bases outside the gene matches: 4. In nucleotides, the CDR3 is TGTGCCAGCAGCTTTATAGGACAGGGGAACACCGGGGAGCTGTTTTTT. This translates into CASSFIGQGNTGELFF. Full variable domain (remainder filled in from reference TRBV11-3 and TRBJ2-2): EAGVVQSPRYKIIEKKQPVAFWCNPISGHNTLYWYLQNLGQGPELLIRYENEEAVDDSQLPKDRFSAERLKGVDSTLKIQPAELGDSAVYLCASSFIGQGNTGELFFGEGSRLTVL.

The chain couples TRBV12-3 or TRBV12-4 to TRBJ2-7; the match to TRBD1 covers 7 bases. The CDR3 totals 13 residues. V dropped 3 bases and J dropped 4; count of bases not matched to a gene: 3. Here the CDR3 DNA reads TGTGCCAGCAGTTTGGACAGGAGGTACGAGCAGTACTTC. It is translated as CASSLDRRYEQYF.

This clone appeared a few times. The genes are TRBV10-2 and TRBJ1-5; TRBD1 might be the D (6 bases). Germline CDR1 reads WSHSY; CDR2 reads SAAADI. V was pared by 8 bases and J by 2 bases, with 16 bases between. The CDR3 is 15 residues long. CDR3 sequence: CASCRDISGNQPQHF. The CDR3 nucleotides are TGCGCCAGCTGCCGGGACATATCCGGCAATCAGCCCCAGCATTTT.